The 12 T cell receptor beta chains reported below all come from one sample, sequenced in a study of blood T cell repertoires in COVID-19 (dated by TCRdb to 2019 to 2021). Libraries were built with the immunoSEQ multiplex PCR assay. TCRdb stores this immuneACCESS table with in-frame sequences only. Part of the clones is absent; in the studies checked, under half of the shortfall reflects unresolved V genes, and no reason is known for the rest. The table for this sample lists 100,000 or so clones; around nine tenths of them were counted only once. Jointly, the top ten make up about 2.9% of the sample. The specimen sequenced was peripheral blood. The source is a man between 45 and 60 years old with active or convalescent COVID-19.

The genes are TRBV4-1 and TRBJ2-5, with no clear D. Trimming left V 1 base short and J 0 bases short, with 6 bases between. The CDR3 consists of 14 residues. Germline loops: CDR1 MGHRA, CDR2 YSYEKL. CDR3 bases: TGCGCCAGCAGCCAAGGCCAGAACCAAGAGACCCAGTACTTC. Residues: CASSQGQNQETQYF.

The V and J genes are TRBV5-6 and TRBJ1-6, with D tentatively TRBD1 (5 bases). Germline V lookup: CDR1 SGHDT, CDR2 YYEEEE. This CDR3 is built from 13 residues. Trimming removed 1 base from V and 6 bases from J, with 5 bases in between. CDR3 in DNA: TGTGCCAGCAGCTTGCAGGGTAATTCACCCCTCCACTTT. This sequence encodes CASSLQGNSPLHF.

This clone was found a few times. V usage is TRBV5-6 and J usage is TRBJ2-5; 7 bases match TRBD1. Trimming took 3 bases from V and 1 from J; bases not matched to a gene: 6. The germline CDR1 and CDR2 sequences are SGHDT and YYEEEE. The CDR3 totals 15 residues. CDR3 sequence reads: CASSSLDRTQETQYF. The CDR3 coding sequence is TGTGCCAGCAGCTCCCTGGACAGGACCCAAGAGACCCAGTACTTC.

This clone occurred once. This chain links TRBV28 with TRBJ1-6, with a weak D call TRBD1 (5 bases). Between the trimmed V and J ends, which lost 7 bases and 7 bases, there was a span of 14 bases. There are 14 residues in the CDR3. Germline V gene sequence: CDR1 MDHEN, CDR2 SYDVKM. In nucleotides, the CDR3 is TGTGCCAGCACCGGGCCAGGGTACAATTCACCCCTCCACTTT. It encodes CASTGPGYNSPLHF.

This clone was seen a few times. J is TRBJ2-2 and V is TRBV28, with 8 positions matching TRBD1. The CDR3 sequence is 15 residues long. Germline V gives CDR1 MDHEN, CDR2 SYDVKM. The junction had 4 bases not matched to a gene; V was cut back by 6 bases and J by 1 base. The CDR3 sequence is CASRTGGGNTGELFF. CDR3 DNA sequence: TGTGCCAGCAGAACAGGGGGTGGGAACACCGGGGAGCTGTTTTTT. The whole variable domain, filled in from reference TRBV28 and TRBJ2-2, reads DVKVTQSSRYLVKRTGEKVFLECVQDMDHENMFWYRQDPGLGLRLIYFSYDVKMKEKGDIPEGYSVSREKKERFSLILESASTNQTSMYLCASRTGGGNTGELFFGEGSRLTVL.

The gene calls are TRBV5-1 and TRBJ1-3, with D unclear. Germline assignment: CDR1 SGHRS and CDR2 YFSETQ. This CDR3 is 16 amino acids long. Trimming stripped 0 bases from V and 0 bases from J, with 10 bases between. The CDR3 nucleotides are TGCGCCAGCAGCTTGGAAAGCCCCCTCTCTGGAAACACCATATATTTT. Translation gives CASSLESPLSGNTIYF.

The chain recombines TRBV19 with TRBJ2-7, with TRBD1 matching 7 bases. This CDR3 spans 14 amino acids. The trim removed 5 bases at V and 2 bases at J, leaving 6 bases unmatched. The V gene's germline CDR1 is LNHDA and CDR2 SQIVND (reference sequence). CDR3 DNA sequence: TGTGCCAGTAGTGCCACAGGGGCCACCTACGAGCAGTACTTC. This encodes CASSATGATYEQYF.

This chain joins TRBV24-1 and TRBJ1-5, with 11 nucleotides matching TRBD1. V was pared by 4 bases and J by 7 bases, with 8 bases of the junction left unmatched. The CDR3 runs 16 residues. CDR1 KGHDR and CDR2 SFDVKD come from the germline V gene. In nucleotides, the CDR3 is TGTGCCACCAGTGAGGCTGGACAGGGGGCACAACAGCCCCAGCATTTT. It translates to CATSEAGQGAQQPQHF.

This clone has just one count. This chain uses TRBV5-8 with TRBJ1-5; the D is unclear. The V gene's germline CDR1 is SGHTS and CDR2 YDEGEE. The CDR3 length is 13 residues. Between the trimmed V and J ends, which lost 1 base and 4 bases, there was a span of 6 bases. The CDR3 bases are TGTGCCAGCAGCTTGCAACGGAATCAGCCCCAGCATTTT. Encoded protein: CASSLQRNQPQHF.

CDR3 sequence: CASRGGGEREAFF. DNA of the CDR3: TGCGCCAGCAGGGGAGGAGGGGAGAGGGAAGCTTTCTTT. The chain carries TRBV10-2 and TRBJ1-1, with D perhaps TRBD1 (5 bases). Trimming took off 6 bases at V and 8 bases at J, with 16 bases between the two ends. The germline gives CDR1 WSHSY, CDR2 SAAADI. CDR3 size: 13 residues.

The CDR3 here is CASSQDPRTEGNIQYF. CDR3 DNA sequence: TGCGCCAGCAGCCAAGATCCTCGGACGGAGGGCAACATTCAGTACTTC. The chain employs TRBV4-3 and TRBJ2-4; D may be TRBD2 (6 bases). Trimming pared 0 bases from V and 7 bases from J, leaving 16 bases between. Germline-derived CDR1 and CDR2 are LGHNA and YSLEER. The CDR3 is 16 residues long.

The chain is built from TRBV6-5 and TRBJ1-1, with D maybe TRBD1 (5 bases). Trimming removed 6 bases at V and 5 bases at J, with 19 bases between. CDR3 length: 15 residues. Per the germline V gene, CDR1 is MNHEY and CDR2 is SVGAGI. CDR3 in DNA: TGTGCCAGCAGCCCCGAGTCCGGGGGGGGAACTGAAGCTTTCTTT. This translates into CASSPESGGGTEAFF.